These 28 T cell receptor beta chains were sequenced from one sample in a study of T cells in Graves' hyperthyroidism and ophthalmopathy. The source material, RNA transcripts, was used to amplify TCR beta CDR3 regions. During a first-round RT-PCR of the TCR CDR3, the HTBI primer set was used. From the multiplex PCR reads, TCRdb called clonotypes with MiXCR, one entry per CDR3 protein. Of roughly 380,000 distinct CDR3 sequences detected, roughly 14% appear once; the ten largest clones hold under 25%. The sample consisted of blood. These receptors were obtained from a man aged 30-40 years with Graves' hyperthyroidism that later progressed to Graves' ophthalmopathy.

In this sample, this clonotype turned up many times. The chain carries TRBV6-1 and TRBJ1-1; 9 nucleotides agree with TRBD1. CDR3 length: 14 residues. Germline trimming cut 5 bases from V and 12 bases from J; bases unmatched to any gene: 13. Germline V gene lookup returns CDR1 MNHNS and CDR2 SASEGT. DNA for the CDR3: TGTGCCAGCAGTCCAACAGGGGGCCGGATCGTAACTTTCTTT. This sequence encodes CASSPTGGRIVTFF.

This clonotype showed up many times. The chain joins TRBV20-1 to TRBJ1-1; TRBD1 aligns across 12 bases. The CDR3 has 15 residues. Germline assignment: CDR1 DFQATT and CDR2 SNEGSKA (reference sequence). V was pared by 8 bases and J by 0 bases, with 7 bases of the junction left unmatched. CDR3 residues: CSPRDRGLVNTEAFF. The CDR3 DNA sequence: TGCAGTCCCCGGGACAGGGGGCTCGTGAACACTGAAGCTTTCTTT.

This clonotype has ten or more counts. The junction does not match germline at one end; this may be a read error. The rearrangement uses TRBV18 and TRBJ1-1; D is undetermined. The CDR3 loop spans 14 amino acids. Germline values: CDR1 KGHSH, CDR2 LQKENI. The CDR3 bases are TGCGCCAGCAGCCCCCGCGGAGAGAACACTGAAGCTTTCTTT. This translates into CASSPRGENTEAFF.

This clonotype was seen at least ten times. The chain employs TRBV2 and TRBJ1-4; D is unresolved. From germline, CDR1 is SNHLY and CDR2 FYNNEI. V was shortened by 5 bases and J by 7 bases, with 20 bases between the two germline ends. The CDR3 sequence is 16 residues long. CDR3 coding DNA: TGTGCCAGCAGTTCTAGACGGGGAGCTAGGGCTGAAAAACTGTTTTTT. Translating it yields CASSSRRGARAEKLFF.

This clonotype has a handful of counts. The chain is built from TRBV5-1 and TRBJ2-7, with TRBD2 matching 11 bases. CDR3 size: 17 residues. J lost 0 bases, V lost 1 base, and 6 bases had no gene match. The germline CDR1 and CDR2 sequences are SGHRS and YFSETQ. The CDR3 DNA reads TGCGCCAGCAGCTTGACTAGCGGGGGTGCTTACTCCTACGAGCAGTACTTC. It translates to CASSLTSGGAYSYEQYF.

This clonotype was found a few times. The chain employs TRBV10-3 and TRBJ2-1, with D uncertain. Trimming removed 10 bases at V and 4 bases at J, with 20 bases between. Germline V gene lookup returns CDR1 ENHRY and CDR2 SYGVKD. CDR3 length: 15 amino acids. The CDR3: CATLAGGESYNEQFF. The CDR3 DNA sequence: TGTGCCACGCTGGCTGGCGGCGAATCTTACAATGAGCAGTTCTTC.

In this sample, this clonotype turned up many times. CDR3 protein: CASSLVGGQGARRQPQHF. CDR3 bases: TGTGCCAGCAGCTTAGTCGGGGGACAGGGGGCTAGGCGGCAGCCCCAGCATTTT. The chain is built from TRBV11-3 and TRBJ1-5; 12 positions agree with TRBD1. The CDR3 contains 18 residues. CDR1 SGHNT and CDR2 YENEEA come from the germline V gene. With 1 base clipped from V and 7 bases from J, the junction kept 11 bases outside the gene matches.

The V call is TRBV14, the J call TRBJ2-1; 11 bases line up with TRBD1. The CDR3 consists of 16 residues. After removal of 1 base from V and 8 bases from J, the junction contained 7 bases not matched to a gene. CDR1 is SGHDN, CDR2 FVKESK, per germline. The CDR3 nucleotides read TGTGCCAGCAGCCAAGTAAGGACAGGGGGCGGGGATGAGCAGTTCTTC. It encodes CASSQVRTGGGDEQFF.

The sample holds many counts of this clonotype. CDR3 sequence (DNA): TGTGCCAGCAGCCAAGACAGGATGAACACTGAAGCTTTCTTT. Its translation: CASSQDRMNTEAFF. The chain combines TRBV11-1 with TRBJ1-1; possibly TRBD1 for D (6 bases). Trimming left V 5 bases short and J 0 bases short, with 10 bases between. The germline V gene has CDR1 SGHAT and CDR2 FQDESV (reference sequence). This CDR3 comprises 14 residues. Combining the CDR3 with reference TRBV11-1 and TRBJ1-1 gives the whole variable domain EAEVAQSPRYKITEKSQAVAFWCDPISGHATLYWYRQILGQGPELLVQFQDESVVDDSQLPKDRFSAERLKGVDSTLKIQPAELGDSAMYLCASSQDRMNTEAFFGQGTRLTVV.

This clonotype was recorded at least ten times. This chain links TRBV9 with TRBJ2-7, with D perhaps TRBD1 (7 bases). Germline loops: CDR1 SGDLS, CDR2 YYNGEE. This CDR3 comprises 14 residues. Trimming removed 4 bases at V and 4 bases at J, with 15 bases between. The CDR3 DNA follows: TGTGCCAGCAGCTTAGGACAGGAGGGGTACGAGCAGTACTTC. Its protein product is CASSLGQEGYEQYF.

This clonotype has a handful of counts. The CDR3, as DNA: TGTGCTAGTGGTTTGGGCAGACAGGTAGACACTGAAGCTTTCTTT. Translated: CASGLGRQVDTEAFF. J is TRBJ1-1 and V is TRBV12-5; tentative D call: TRBD1 (6 bases). Trimming left V 1 base short and J 3 bases short, with 12 bases between. CDR3 length equals 15 residues. Per the germline V gene, CDR1 is LGHNT and CDR2 is FRNRAP.

This clonotype was seen many times. CDR3 DNA sequence: TGTGCCAGCAGCCCCGGGACTAGCGGATGGATGGATACGCAGTATTTT. Protein: CASSPGTSGWMDTQYF. This chain links TRBV11-3 with TRBJ2-3, with TRBD2 matching over 11 bases. The ends lost 5 bases at V and 6 bases at J; junction bases unmatched: 10. This CDR3 region has 16 residues. Germline V gene lookup returns CDR1 SGHNT and CDR2 YENEEA.

At least ten counts were recorded for this clonotype. The chain is built from TRBV10-2 and TRBJ1-1; TRBD1 is a possible D gene (6 bases). CDR3 length: 14 amino acids. The germline CDR1 and CDR2 sequences are WSHSY and SAAADI. With 3 bases removed from V and 3 bases from J, the gap between germline ends came to 11 bases. The CDR3 bases are TGCGCCAGCAGTGAAGCACAGGGATACACTGAAGCTTTCTTT. Its translation is CASSEAQGYTEAFF.

The rearrangement joins TRBV4-1 to TRBJ1-2, with D perhaps TRBD1 (6 bases). This CDR3 comprises 14 residues. The V end lost 2 bases, the J end lost 7 bases, and 14 bases lay between the germline ends. Germline assignment: CDR1 MGHRA and CDR2 YSYEKL. In DNA, the CDR3 is TGCGCCAGCAGCCAAATAACAGGGAGCCTTGGCTACACCTTC. This codes for CASSQITGSLGYTF.

The chain employs TRBV19 and TRBJ1-2; TRBD1 aligns across 12 bases. This CDR3 region has 16 residues. The V and J ends lost 5 bases and 3 bases, in that order; junction bases with no gene match: 7. Germline CDR1 LNHDA, CDR2 SQIVND (reference sequence). In DNA, the CDR3 is TGTGCCAGTAGTTTTCCGGGACAGGGGGCGTACTATGGCTACACCTTC. Its protein is CASSFPGQGAYYGYTF.

This clonotype was found a few times. The genes are TRBV20-1 and TRBJ1-1, with a tentative D call TRBD1 (5 bases). Germline assignment: CDR1 DFQATT and CDR2 SNEGSKA (reference sequence). The CDR3 extends over 15 amino acids. CDR3 sequence (DNA): TGCAGCACTAGAGATAGGGCAGGGAATATGGTTGAAGCTTTCTTT. This encodes CSTRDRAGNMVEAFF.

This clonotype was seen ten or more times. The chain uses TRBV30 and TRBJ1-4; D not resolved. V was shortened by 1 base and J by 0 bases, with 9 bases between the two germline ends. Looked up from germline, CDR1 is GTSNPN and CDR2 is SVGIG (reference sequence). CDR3 length equals 15 residues. The CDR3 DNA is TGTGCCTGGAGTGGTCCGGAGGCAACTAATGAAAAACTGTTTTTT. This translates into CAWSGPEATNEKLFF.

This clonotype appeared many times. The chain has TRBV27 and TRBJ2-7; D is tentatively TRBD1 or TRBD2 (6 bases each). This CDR3 region has 15 residues. The V gene lost 2 bases and the J gene lost 7 bases, with 18 bases spanning the gap. The germline gives CDR1 MNHEY, CDR2 SMNVEV (reference sequence). For the CDR3, the DNA is TGTGCCAGCAGTTTAGGGGGGCCAACGACGGAAGAGCAGTACTTC. This gives the protein CASSLGGPTTEEQYF.

This clonotype has more than one count but fewer than ten. V gene TRBV15 combines with J gene TRBJ1-4; D is unclear. The CDR3 has 15 residues. Trimming cost V 0 bases and J 6 bases, with 11 bases left between them. CDR1 is LNHNV, CDR2 YYDKDF, per germline (reference sequence). CDR3 protein: CATSRDMDSHEKLFF. In DNA form, the CDR3 reads TGTGCCACCAGCAGAGATATGGACTCTCATGAAAAACTGTTTTTT.

This clonotype came up many times. V is TRBV6-1 and J is TRBJ1-5, with 7 bases lining up with TRBD1. The V gene's germline CDR1 is MNHNS and CDR2 SASEGT. V shed 7 bases, J shed 5 bases, and the junction held 5 bases outside the gene matches. This CDR3 region has 13 residues. The CDR3 reads CASTPTGDQPQHF. CDR3 in DNA: TGTGCCAGCACACCTACAGGGGATCAGCCCCAGCATTTT.

This clonotype occurred a few times. The gene calls are TRBV25-1 and TRBJ1-1; 7 nucleotides line up with TRBD1. The germline V gene encodes CDR1 MGHDK and CDR2 SYGVNS. CDR3 size: 14 residues. The V segment lost 4 bases and the J segment 7 bases; nucleotides outside the gene matches: 9. CDR3 amino acids: CASSGSQGGVEAFF. As DNA, the CDR3 is TGTGCCAGCAGTGGCAGTCAGGGGGGTGTTGAAGCTTTCTTT. The whole variable domain, remainder taken from reference TRBV25-1 and TRBJ1-1, is EADIYQTPRYLVIGTGKKITLECSQTMGHDKMYWYQQDPGMELHLIHYSYGVNSTEKGDLSSESTVSRIRTEHFPLTLESARPSHTSQYLCASSGSQGGVEAFFGQGTRLTVV.

A few counts support this clonotype. The chain carries TRBV9 and TRBJ1-5; 9 bases map to TRBD1. Germline V CDR1 and CDR2: SGDLS, YYNGEE. Trimming removed 4 bases from V and 4 bases from J; junction bases left unmatched: 9. The CDR3 has 16 residues. For the CDR3, the DNA is TGTGCCAGCAGCCCAAACTCCGGGACAGGGAATCAGCCCCAGCATTTT. Translation gives CASSPNSGTGNQPQHF.

At least ten counts were recorded for this clonotype. The rearrangement links TRBV5-1 to TRBJ1-1; the match to TRBD1 covers 7 bases. CDR1 is SGHRS, CDR2 YFSETQ, per germline. Trimming removed 2 bases from V and 2 bases from J; junction bases left unmatched: 6. The CDR3 has 15 residues. The CDR3 protein is CASSFNTGVNTEAFF. Here the CDR3 DNA reads TGCGCCAGCAGCTTCAATACAGGGGTCAACACTGAAGCTTTCTTT. Supplemented by reference TRBV5-1 and TRBJ1-1, the full variable domain reads KAGVTQTPRYLIKTRGQQVTLSCSPISGHRSVSWYQQTPGQGLQFLFEYFSETQRNKGNFPGRFSGRQFSNSRSEMNVSTLELGDSALYLCASSFNTGVNTEAFFGQGTRLTVV.

Many counts were recorded for this clonotype. The chain joins TRBV12-3 or TRBV12-4 to TRBJ1-2; D uncertain. The CDR3 is made up of 15 amino acids. Trimming took off 2 bases at V and 7 bases at J, with 17 bases between the two ends. This chain's CDR3 is CASSLQSGPLSGYTF. CDR3 bases: TGTGCCAGCAGTTTACAGTCCGGGCCGCTCTCTGGCTACACCTTC.

This clonotype turned up a few times. This rearrangement joins TRBV6-6 to TRBJ2-3; 8 bases map to TRBD1. The CDR3 covers 17 residues. V shed 0 bases and J 1 base; nucleotides not matched to a gene: 6. Germline CDR1 MNHNY, CDR2 SVGAGI (reference sequence). CDR3 DNA sequence: TGTGCCAGCAGTTACTCGAAGGGACAGGAAGGCACAGATACGCAGTATTTT. Amino acid sequence: CASSYSKGQEGTDTQYF.

Of note for this clonotype: It may be a read error: a sequence one base away is much more abundant. This chain joins TRBV3-1 and TRBJ1-2, with D possibly matching TRBD1 (6 bases). CDR3 length equals 12 residues. Germline V CDR1 and CDR2: LGHDT, YNNKEL (reference sequence). The CDR3 region has the DNA TGTGCCAGCAGCTTAACAGGGTTTGGCCACACCTTC. Translated: CASSLTGFGHTF. Full variable domain (remainder filled in from reference TRBV3-1 and TRBJ1-2): DTAVSQTPKYLVTQMGNDKSIKCEQNLGHDTMYWYKQDSKKFLKIMFSYNNKELIINETVPNRFSPKSPDKAHLNLHINSLELGDSAVYFCASSLTGFGHTFGSGTRLTVV.

In the case of this clonotype: Possible read error: a much larger clone is one base away. V gene TRBV7-2 combines with J gene TRBJ2-3, with D possibly matching TRBD1 (6 bases). The CDR3 is made up of 14 amino acids. Germline V gene data show CDR1 as SGHTA and CDR2 as FQGNSA. As DNA, the CDR3 is TGTGCCAGCAGCTTTGGAACGCGGACAGATGCGCAGTATTTT. Amino acid sequence: CASSFGTRTDAQYF.

At least ten counts were recorded for this clonotype. The chain is built from TRBV11-2 and TRBJ2-1; 10 nucleotides match TRBD1. CDR3 length: 15 amino acids. With V trimmed by 0 bases and J by 15 bases, 11 bases remained unmatched. Germline V gene sequence: CDR1 SGHAT, CDR2 FQNNGV. The CDR3 DNA follows: TGTGCCAGCAGCTTAGACCCGACAGGGGGCGGGTTAAGGTTCTTC. Translated, it gives CASSLDPTGGGLRFF.